This paragraph reports one T cell receptor beta chain. The read halts 3 residues ahead of the CDR3 end, with the missing end drawn from the germline J gene. V dropped 4 bases and J dropped 0 bases, with 11 bases sitting between them. The length of the CDR3 is 15 residues. CDR1 SEHNR and CDR2 FQNEAQ come from the germline V gene (reference sequence). These data originate in a study of T cells in women clearing cervical HPV infection. Profiling relied on immunoSEQ multiplex PCR, and the TCRdb table lists in-frame clones only, not all of them. In all, the sample yields roughly 40,000 clones. Sequencing was carried out using blood buffy coat. This TCR was recovered from a woman between 18 and 69 years old with a cervical HPV16 infection that either progressed to CIN3+ or cleared (not recorded which). The V call is TRBV7-9, the J call TRBJ2-3; a weak D match, TRBD2 (5 bases). The CDR3 bases that were read are TGTGCCAGCAGCTCACCGGGGTATAGCACAGATACG. Its translation is CASSSPGYSTDT. The complete CDR3 sequence is CASSSPGYSTDTQYF. Based on the CDR3 plus reference TRBV7-9 and TRBJ2-3, the full variable domain is DTGVSQNPRHKITKRGQNVTFRCDPISEHNRLYWYRQTLGQGPEFLTYFQNEAQLEKSRLLSDRFSAERPKGSFSTLEIQRTEQGDSAMYLCASSSPGYSTDTQYFGPGTRLTVL.